One sample yielded the 6 T cell receptor beta chains listed below, sequenced in a study of T cells in Graves' hyperthyroidism and ophthalmopathy. Amplification of TCR beta CDR3 regions used RNA as the template. The HTBI set primed first-round TCR CDR3 RT-PCR. TCRdb passed the multiplex PCR reads through MiXCR, listing each CDR3 protein once. The sample lists fewer than 550,000 distinct CDR3 sequences, around 16% seen once, with over 12% in the top ten. Sequenced material: blood. The receptor set was obtained from a woman aged 18-30 years with Graves' hyperthyroidism.

This clonotype was recorded many times. The chain has TRBV18 and TRBJ2-7; the D gene is possibly TRBD2 (5 bases). CDR1 is KGHSH, CDR2 LQKENI, per germline. The CDR3 sequence is 17 residues long. V was clipped by 0 bases and J by 0 bases, with 15 bases between them. The CDR3 bases are TGTGCCAGCTCACCACCTCGGACGGGATTATTCTCCTACGAGCAGTACTTC. This encodes CASSPPRTGLFSYEQYF.

This clonotype appeared many times. The CDR3 bases are TGTGCCAGCAGTGAACGGGGTCCGCAGTATTTT. Amino acid sequence: CASSERGPQYF. The V gene is TRBV2, the J gene TRBJ2-3; maybe TRBD2 (5 bases). Germline V gene data show CDR1 as SNHLY and CDR2 as FYNNEI. Trimming took 2 bases from V and 10 from J, leaving 7 bases between them. The CDR3 has 11 amino acids.

This clonotype was detected many times. The chain carries TRBV2 and TRBJ2-7; D gene ambiguous. With 7 bases removed from V and 7 bases from J, the gap between germline ends came to 20 bases. CDR3 length: 14 amino acids. Germline V gene lookup returns CDR1 SNHLY and CDR2 FYNNEI. CDR3 nucleotides: TGTGCCAGCAACGAGCGTCTAGGGCAGATTGAGCAGTACTTC. Protein: CASNERLGQIEQYF.

This clonotype occurred a few times. This chain uses TRBV29-1 with TRBJ1-5; 8 bases match TRBD1. Germline CDR1 is SQVTM and CDR2 is ANQGSEA. The CDR3 runs 18 residues. V lost 1 base and J lost 5; bases outside the gene matches: 16. The CDR3 here is CSVEVGATDRVWHQPQHF. The DNA of the CDR3 is TGCAGCGTTGAAGTTGGGGCGACGGACAGGGTATGGCATCAGCCCCAGCATTTT.

This clonotype was detected a few times. CDR3 sequence: CASSECDRGCEQYF. The CDR3 DNA reads TGTGCCAGCAGTGAATGCGACAGGGGGTGCGAGCAGTACTTC. J is TRBJ2-7 and V is TRBV2; 9 bases fit TRBD1. Germline trimming cut 2 bases from V and 6 bases from J; bases unmatched to any gene: 5. The CDR3 covers 14 residues. Per the germline V gene, CDR1 is SNHLY and CDR2 is FYNNEI.

This clonotype was seen at least ten times. The chain employs TRBV3-1 and TRBJ1-1, with D unresolved. This CDR3 has 14 residues. Per the germline V gene, CDR1 is LGHDT and CDR2 is YNNKEL (reference sequence). Trimming cost V 3 bases and J 1 base, with 9 bases left between them. The CDR3 sequence is CASSHIHTNTEAFF. Written as DNA, the CDR3 is TGTGCCAGCAGCCACATACACACGAACACTGAAGCTTTCTTT.